This T cell receptor (beta chain) was retrieved from a study of T cells in Graves' hyperthyroidism and ophthalmopathy. TCR beta CDR3 regions were amplified from RNA. The HTBI set primed first-round TCR CDR3 RT-PCR. MiXCR, applied by TCRdb to the multiplex PCR reads, yields one record per CDR3 protein. The table shows roughly 510,000 distinct CDR3 sequences, with roughly 20% occurring only once. Reasons for excluding patients were uncontrolled infection, other autoimmune disease, pregnancy or lactation. This clonotype appeared many times. Trimming left V 6 bases short and J 0 bases short, with 11 bases between. This CDR3 has 14 residues.

This TCR was sampled from a man aged 18 to 30 with Graves' hyperthyroidism. V is TRBV12-3 or TRBV12-4 and J is TRBJ1-1, with D possibly matching TRBD1 (5 bases). The specimen was blood. CDR3 coding DNA: TGTGCCAGCAGCCGAAGGGGAGTGAACACTGAAGCTTTCTTT. Residues: CASSRRGVNTEAFF.